Listed here is a single T cell receptor (beta chain). There is no known antigen for this receptor. One base away there is no much larger clone; base qualities are not given. There are 14 amino acids in the CDR3, from cysteine to phenylalanine inclusive. Just the 42-base CDR3 DNA is kept, in frame starting at base 1. V gives up 9 bases and J gives up 2 bases, and the segment between their germline ends measures 17 bases. CDR1 and CDR2 were assigned from the germline V gene (reference sequence) as LNHDA and SQIVND. This specimen comes from a study of cytomegalovirus exposure and HLA in healthy donors (dated by TCRdb to 2017 to 2019). Turning to the overall study: An earlier analysis of 587 of the donors reported 250 to 350 Gb of sequence data and 117 million unique TCR beta sequences obtained from roughly 170 million T cells. Around 320 gigabases of sequencing data and tens of millions of unique TCR sequences were included in an early release covering about 620 HLA-typed donors. Of the roughly 390 genotyped donors, over 80% were placed in the genetic ancestry cluster associated with self-reported Caucasian donors. The study aimed to test whether signatures of past pathogen exposure could be identified by cataloging public T cell receptors. The study profiled the T cell repertoires of hundreds of subjects by immunosequencing and related them to cytomegalovirus serostatus. Along with the approximately 700-subject first cohort, a separate validation cohort of over 90 different subjects was used. The study combined high-throughput TCR immunosequencing, statistical association of individual TCRs with disease status, and machine learning to predict cytomegalovirus infection status. A later analysis re-analyzed previously published TCR beta repertoires from roughly 630 donors and added high-resolution HLA genotyping to study TCR occurrence patterns. In the later analysis, no new phenotypic data were used to find candidate immune exposures; instead, reliance was placed on TCR beta sequences and their occurrence across donors. To decide whether each TCR beta V gene segment behaved as functional or pseudogenic, an earlier analysis of fewer than 750 of the donors relied on high-throughput TCR beta sequencing. Donor age, sex, ethnicity and CMV serostatus were compiled alongside the repertoire data. A later genetic analysis took genome-wide SNP genotypes for 398 of the 666 donors and used that subset as a discovery cohort. All discovery cohort repertoires had been generated using a single sequencing platform. HLA typing covered class I and class II loci at four-digit resolution. The number of typed donors differed by locus: about 620-640 for A, B, C, DRB1 and DQB1; some 500 for DQA1; 606 for DPA1; and some 470 for DPB1. Roughly 5 DR-DQ haplotypes were handled as single units for association and clustering, since linkage in the cohort was strong. Across 300 to 500 genotyped donors of the cohort, an average of roughly 250,000 unique TCR beta nucleotide sequences per donor were sequenced, and approximately 17% of those sequences were non-productive.

In total, around 600 healthy bone marrow donors made up the cohort. At the time of sampling, all cohort members were nominally healthy, though unrecorded immune exposures were likely present. The donor was CMV seronegative and was included in the group of 352 seronegative cohort members. A peripheral blood sample was provided by each donor, and peripheral blood mononuclear cells were used for TCR beta sequencing. The Qiagen DNeasy Blood Extraction Kit was used to extract genomic DNA from the blood cell samples. Preparation of the library involved the immunoSEQ multiplex PCR assay. The multiplex PCR relied on a mix of 60 forward primers for TCR Vbeta segments and 13 reverse primers for TCR Jbeta segments. The CDR3 region of rearranged TCR beta genes was amplified from genomic DNA by a multiplex PCR assay. The Illumina HiSeq System was used to sequence the amplified TCR beta libraries as 87-base-pair reads. In the original analysis: In a later analysis, some 80 million unique TCR beta chains were counted across the 690 or so repertoires, and about 10 million of these chains were shared by at least two donors. To remove PCR and sequencing errors, raw reads were error-corrected and collapsed into unique sequences using a nearest-neighbor algorithm that merged closely related sequences. To assign V, D and J gene segments, CDR3 sequences were aligned to IMGT reference sequences. For a sequence to be retained, a match of at least six nucleotides was required to both a V gene segment and a J gene segment. A rearrangement was called productive if the CDR3 had no stop codons and remained in frame with V and J, and every other rearrangement was called non-productive. CDR3 was defined by IMGT convention, running from the second conserved V-encoded cysteine to the conserved J-encoded phenylalanine. In an earlier analysis of 550 to 650 of the donors, sequences lacking an unambiguous match to a single V gene segment were excluded. An earlier analysis of 500 to 600 of the donors classified V segments as functional when productive rearrangements were above 56.7% and as segregating when the standard deviation between donors was above 5%. A statistical classification framework was built for diagnosing cytomegalovirus status from the catalog of TCR beta chain sequences. A later analysis assigned V and J genes by comparing TCR nucleotide sequences with IMGT/GENE-DB human TR gene sequences. A later analysis assigned CDR3 sequences and most-parsimonious VDJ recombination scenarios with the TCRdist pipeline. In a later analysis, each TCR beta chain was defined by its CDR3 amino acid sequence together with its V-gene family, and reads lacking a unique V-gene family were excluded. As a way to deal with suspected cross-contamination and a sequencing artifact, a later analysis dropped 450 to 600 nucleotide sequences that were highly shared and had low generation probability. A later analysis calculated a clonal expansion index for each public chain from normalized within-repertoire ranks of inferred template counts. In a later analysis, generation probabilities were computed using a VDJ recombination model fitted to out-of-frame rearrangements, and the results were checked against IGoR. Hypergeometric tests were used in a later analysis to score TCR-TCR, TCR-HLA and TCR-CMV co-occurrence, with a repertoire-size bias correction applied to the TCR pairs. To estimate false discovery rates, a later analysis permuted the HLA or CMV assignments 20 times. In a later analysis, co-occurring TCRs were grouped using DBSCAN, with TCRdist sequence similarity added in when clustering inside HLA-allele-positive subsets. Repertoires with fewer than 30,000 or more than 120,000 public chains were left out of co-occurrence clustering, as were five repertoires with anomalous nucleotide sharing. The table was pulled from immuneACCESS by TCRdb, which kept in-frame rearrangements only. Such tables lose some clones; where checked, under half of the loss comes from unresolved V genes, and the rest has no known cause. V and J calls and clone size come straight from that table; D and trimming were deduced from the DNA. This sample comprises about 120,000 clones, 82% of them detected only once. The biggest ten clones account for around 2.7% of the sample.

What the authors observed across the whole study: Broadly in line with IMGT annotations, most TCR beta V segments showed up in productive rearrangements about 87% or about 30% of the time in an earlier analysis of about 500 of the donors. A later analysis reported that several top co-occurrence clusters appeared linked to parvovirus B19, influenza, CMV and Epstein-Barr virus. In a later genetic analysis, a missense DCLRE1C variant was associated with V-gene and J-gene trimming of TCR beta chains, and the association was replicated in an independent cohort. Because the 87-base-pair reads could not distinguish some IMGT-functional V segments, including TRBV6-2 and TRBV6-3, those segments were excluded. When HLA alleles, especially DR and DQ, strongly co-occurred, attributing TCR associations to individual alleles was difficult. The only immune exposure information available for the cohort was CMV serostatus. The presence/absence analyses assumed that sequencing depth was roughly uniform across donors, and that assumption may not be true. In both the original and validation cohorts, the classifier was reported to diagnose cytomegalovirus status with high specificity and sensitivity. A cluster of highly shared sequence variants was judged likely to be a technical artifact of the sequencing pipeline. Only TCR beta chains were sequenced in this cohort, and the absence of alpha or paired-chain data limited detectable features. In a later analysis, TCR association rates were found to vary across HLA loci, with the most associated TCRs seen for DRB1 alleles and the fewest for HLA-C alleles. Correlated functional status among segregating V segments might be attributable to linkage disequilibrium, but an unknown experimental factor could not be ruled out. According to the authors, the approach could potentially be generalized to other disease states and immunological phenotypes. Over 15 rarely observed V segments, including chromosome 9 orphons, were excluded from the earlier analysis of several hundred of the donors because counts were too low. A further reported finding was that TCR beta sequences accurately predicted the HLA-A and HLA-B alleles for most subjects in the first cohort. While some public TCRs were present in many individuals, most TCR sequences turned up only very rarely across donors. Three of the identified cytomegalovirus-associated TCR beta chains were confirmed in vitro to be specific for cytomegalovirus antigens. Because HLA typing was unavailable for some donors at each locus, only the typed subset was used in association tests. Compared with equally common non-associated chains, HLA-associated TCR beta chains in a later analysis were more clonally expanded and had lower generation probabilities. A later analysis found that most CMV-associated TCR beta chains appeared HLA-restricted, with HLA associations seemingly driven largely by CMV exposure. In the study, some 160 TCR beta chains were listed as associated with cytomegalovirus. A later genetic analysis reported fewer N-insertions in productive TCRs among donors in an Asian-associated ancestry cluster than the approximately 700-donor mean. A later analysis associated around 16,000 TCR beta sequences with specific HLA alleles at a false discovery rate of 0.05.

This sequence was found in a woman between 18 and 30 years old in good health and CMV-seronegative. Specimen: PBMCs. The receptor chain draws on TRBV19 and TRBJ2-7; the D segment could be TRBD2, given 5 matching bases. The CDR3 corresponds to CASGPSGKTYEQYF. The nucleotide sequence is given as TGTGCCAGCGGACCATCGGGGAAGACCTACGAGCAGTACTTC.